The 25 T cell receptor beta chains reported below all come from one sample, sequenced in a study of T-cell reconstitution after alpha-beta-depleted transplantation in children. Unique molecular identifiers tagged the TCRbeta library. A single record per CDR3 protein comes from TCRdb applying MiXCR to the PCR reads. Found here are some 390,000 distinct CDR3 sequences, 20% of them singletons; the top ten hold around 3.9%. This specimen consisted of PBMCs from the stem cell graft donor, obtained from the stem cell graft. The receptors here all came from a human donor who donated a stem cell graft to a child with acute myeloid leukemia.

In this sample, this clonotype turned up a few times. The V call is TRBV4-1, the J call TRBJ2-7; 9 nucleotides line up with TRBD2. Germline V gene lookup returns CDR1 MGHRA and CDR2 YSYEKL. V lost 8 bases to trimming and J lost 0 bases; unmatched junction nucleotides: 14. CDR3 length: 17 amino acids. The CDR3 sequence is CASAKAAGGPSSYEQYF. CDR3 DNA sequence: TGCGCCAGCGCCAAGGCAGCGGGAGGCCCAAGCTCCTACGAGCAGTACTTC.

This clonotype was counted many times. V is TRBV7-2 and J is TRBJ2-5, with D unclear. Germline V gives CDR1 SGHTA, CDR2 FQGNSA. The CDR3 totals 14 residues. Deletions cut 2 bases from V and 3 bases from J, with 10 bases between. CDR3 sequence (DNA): TGTGCCAGCAGCTTATTGGGGATAGAAGAGACCCAGTACTTC. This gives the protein CASSLLGIEETQYF.

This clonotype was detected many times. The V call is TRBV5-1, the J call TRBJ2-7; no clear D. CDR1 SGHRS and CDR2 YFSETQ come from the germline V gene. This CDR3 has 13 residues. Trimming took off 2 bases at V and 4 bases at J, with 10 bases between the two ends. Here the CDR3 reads CASSFTQRYEQYF. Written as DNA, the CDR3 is TGCGCCAGCAGCTTCACGCAGAGGTACGAGCAGTACTTC.

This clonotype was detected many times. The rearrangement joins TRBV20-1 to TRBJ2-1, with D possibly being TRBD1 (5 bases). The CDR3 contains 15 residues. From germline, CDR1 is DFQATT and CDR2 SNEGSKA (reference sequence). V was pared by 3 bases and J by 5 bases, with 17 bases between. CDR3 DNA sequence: TGCAGTGCTAGGCGACTGACCGTGGGGCACAATGAGCAGTTCTTC. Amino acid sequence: CSARRLTVGHNEQFF.

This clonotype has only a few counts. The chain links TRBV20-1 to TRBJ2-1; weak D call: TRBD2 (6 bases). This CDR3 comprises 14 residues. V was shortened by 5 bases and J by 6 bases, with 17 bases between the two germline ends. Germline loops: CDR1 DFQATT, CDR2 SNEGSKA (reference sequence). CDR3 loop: CSASLAVYANEQFF. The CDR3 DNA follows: TGCAGTGCTTCACTAGCAGTGTACGCCAATGAGCAGTTCTTC.

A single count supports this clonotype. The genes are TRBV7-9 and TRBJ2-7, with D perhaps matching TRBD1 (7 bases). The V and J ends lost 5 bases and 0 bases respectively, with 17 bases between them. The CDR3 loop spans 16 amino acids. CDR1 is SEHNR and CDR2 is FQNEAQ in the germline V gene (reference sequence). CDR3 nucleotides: TGTGCCAGCAGCACCCAGGGGGGATTCAGCTCCTACGAGCAGTACTTC. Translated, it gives CASSTQGGFSSYEQYF.

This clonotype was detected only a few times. The CDR3 loop reads CASSTGGNQETQYF. DNA of the CDR3: TGTGCCAGCTCGACAGGGGGAAACCAAGAGACCCAGTACTTC. The chain carries TRBV2 and TRBJ2-5; 9 nucleotides line up with TRBD1. Per germline, CDR1 SNHLY and CDR2 FYNNEI. The CDR3 contains 14 residues. J gave up 0 bases and V 8 bases, and 4 bases lay outside the gene matches.

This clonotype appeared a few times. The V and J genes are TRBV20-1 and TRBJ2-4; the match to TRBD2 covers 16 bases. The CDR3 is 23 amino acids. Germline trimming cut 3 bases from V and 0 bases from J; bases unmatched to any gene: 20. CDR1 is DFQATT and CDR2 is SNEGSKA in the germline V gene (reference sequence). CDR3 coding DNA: TGCAGTGCTAGTCATACAGGGACTAGCGGGAGGGCCAGGCCTTTACTAGCCAAAAACATTCAGTACTTC. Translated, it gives CSASHTGTSGRARPLLAKNIQYF.

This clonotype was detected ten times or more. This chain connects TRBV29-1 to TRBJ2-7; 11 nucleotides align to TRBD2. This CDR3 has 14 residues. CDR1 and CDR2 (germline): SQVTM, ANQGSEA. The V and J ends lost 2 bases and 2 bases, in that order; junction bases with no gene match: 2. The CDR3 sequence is CSVETSGGAYEQYF. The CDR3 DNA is TGCAGCGTTGAAACTAGCGGGGGTGCCTACGAGCAGTACTTC.

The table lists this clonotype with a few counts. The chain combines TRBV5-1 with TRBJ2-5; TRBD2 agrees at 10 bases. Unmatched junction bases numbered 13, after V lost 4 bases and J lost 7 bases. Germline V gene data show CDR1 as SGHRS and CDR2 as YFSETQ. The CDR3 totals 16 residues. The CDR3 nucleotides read TGCGCCAGCAGCCTCGGACTAGCGGAAAGCTCGCGGACCCAGTACTTC. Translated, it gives CASSLGLAESSRTQYF.

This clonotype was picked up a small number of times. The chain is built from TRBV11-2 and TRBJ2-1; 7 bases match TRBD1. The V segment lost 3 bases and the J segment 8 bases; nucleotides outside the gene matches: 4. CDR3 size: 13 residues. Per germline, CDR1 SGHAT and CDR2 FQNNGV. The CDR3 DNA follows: TGTGCCAGCAGCTTGACAGGGTATCATGAGCAGTTCTTC. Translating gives CASSLTGYHEQFF.

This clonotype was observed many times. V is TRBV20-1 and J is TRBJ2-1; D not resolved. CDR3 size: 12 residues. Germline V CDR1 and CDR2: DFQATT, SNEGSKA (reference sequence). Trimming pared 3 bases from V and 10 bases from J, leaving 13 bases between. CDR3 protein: CSASGRYLEQFF. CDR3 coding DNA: TGCAGTGCTAGCGGACGGTATTTAGAGCAGTTCTTC.

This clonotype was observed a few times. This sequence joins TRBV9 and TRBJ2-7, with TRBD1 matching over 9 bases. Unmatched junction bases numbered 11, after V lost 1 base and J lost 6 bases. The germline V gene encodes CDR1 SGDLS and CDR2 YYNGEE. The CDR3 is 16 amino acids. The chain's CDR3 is CASSVRDRVIVAEQYF. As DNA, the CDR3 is TGTGCCAGCAGCGTACGGGACAGGGTAATCGTCGCCGAGCAGTACTTC.

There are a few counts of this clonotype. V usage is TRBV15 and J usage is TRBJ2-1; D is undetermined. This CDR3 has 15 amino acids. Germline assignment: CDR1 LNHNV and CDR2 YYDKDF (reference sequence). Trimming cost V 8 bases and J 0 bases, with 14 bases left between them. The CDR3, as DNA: TGTGCCACCGAACGTAGAACCAGCTCCTACAATGAGCAGTTCTTC. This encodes CATERRTSSYNEQFF.

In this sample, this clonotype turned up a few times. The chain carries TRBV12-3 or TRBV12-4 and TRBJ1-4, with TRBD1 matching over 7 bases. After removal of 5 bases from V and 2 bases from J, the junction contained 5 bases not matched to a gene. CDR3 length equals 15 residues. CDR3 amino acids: CASSRRDSTNEKLFF. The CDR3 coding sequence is TGTGCCAGCAGTCGTCGGGACAGTACTAATGAAAAACTGTTTTTT.

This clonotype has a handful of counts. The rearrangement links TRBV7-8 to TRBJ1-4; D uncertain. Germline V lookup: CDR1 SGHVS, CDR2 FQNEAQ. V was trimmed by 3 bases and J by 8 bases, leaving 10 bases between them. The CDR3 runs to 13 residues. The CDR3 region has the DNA TGTGCCAGCAGCTTTACGGACGGGGAAAAACTGTTTTTT. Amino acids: CASSFTDGEKLFF.

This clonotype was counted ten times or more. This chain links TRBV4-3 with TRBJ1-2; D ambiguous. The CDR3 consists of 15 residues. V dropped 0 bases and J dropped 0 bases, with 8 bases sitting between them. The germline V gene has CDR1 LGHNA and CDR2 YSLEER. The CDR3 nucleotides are TGCGCCAGCAGCCAAGATTCCAGCTCTAACTATGGCTACACCTTC. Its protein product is CASSQDSSSNYGYTF.

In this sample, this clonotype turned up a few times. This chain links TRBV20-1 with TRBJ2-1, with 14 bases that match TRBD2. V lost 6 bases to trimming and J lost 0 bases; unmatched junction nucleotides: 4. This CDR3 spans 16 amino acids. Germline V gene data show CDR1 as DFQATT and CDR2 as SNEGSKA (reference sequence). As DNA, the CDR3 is TGCAGTGCGGGGACTAGCGGGGGCGCCTCCTACAATGAGCAGTTCTTC. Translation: CSAGTSGGASYNEQFF.

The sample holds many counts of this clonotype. The CDR3 protein is CASPSEQFF. CDR3 in DNA: TGTGCCAGCCCCAGTGAGCAGTTCTTC. The chain couples TRBV6-5 to TRBJ2-1; D call uncertain. V was pared by 8 bases and J by 9 bases, with 5 bases between. In germline, CDR1 is MNHEY, CDR2 SVGAGI. This CDR3 has 9 amino acids.

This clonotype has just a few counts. The CDR3 spells CASILTDTQYF. The CDR3 coding sequence is TGTGCCAGCATCCTCACAGATACGCAGTATTTT. J is TRBJ2-3 and V is TRBV28; D remains ambiguous. Germline V CDR1 and CDR2: MDHEN, SYDVKM. The CDR3 runs to 11 residues. Trimming took 7 bases from V and 2 from J, leaving 4 bases between them.

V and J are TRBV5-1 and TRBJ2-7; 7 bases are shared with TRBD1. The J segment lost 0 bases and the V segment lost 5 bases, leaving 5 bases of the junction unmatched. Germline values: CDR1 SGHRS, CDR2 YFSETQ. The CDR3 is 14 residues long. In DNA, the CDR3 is TGCGCCAGCAGTCGACAGGGAAACTCCTACGAGCAGTACTTC. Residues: CASSRQGNSYEQYF. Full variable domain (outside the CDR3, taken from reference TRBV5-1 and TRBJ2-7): KAGVTQTPRYLIKTRGQQVTLSCSPISGHRSVSWYQQTPGQGLQFLFEYFSETQRNKGNFPGRFSGRQFSNSRSEMNVSTLELGDSALYLCASSRQGNSYEQYFGPGTRLTVT.

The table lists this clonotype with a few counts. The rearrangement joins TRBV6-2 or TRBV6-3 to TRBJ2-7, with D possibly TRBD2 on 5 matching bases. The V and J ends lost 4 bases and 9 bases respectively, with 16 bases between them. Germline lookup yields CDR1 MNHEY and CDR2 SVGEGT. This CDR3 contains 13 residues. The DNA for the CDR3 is TGTGCCAGCAGTTTCGCACTAGGTTGGGGGCAGTACTTC. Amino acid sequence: CASSFALGWGQYF.

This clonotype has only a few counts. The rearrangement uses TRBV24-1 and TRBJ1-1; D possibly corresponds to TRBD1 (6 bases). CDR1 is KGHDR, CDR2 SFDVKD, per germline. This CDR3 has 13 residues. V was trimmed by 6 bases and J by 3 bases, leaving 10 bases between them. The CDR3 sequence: CATSRGDYTEAFF. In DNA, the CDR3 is TGTGCCACCAGTAGGGGGGACTACACTGAAGCTTTCTTT.

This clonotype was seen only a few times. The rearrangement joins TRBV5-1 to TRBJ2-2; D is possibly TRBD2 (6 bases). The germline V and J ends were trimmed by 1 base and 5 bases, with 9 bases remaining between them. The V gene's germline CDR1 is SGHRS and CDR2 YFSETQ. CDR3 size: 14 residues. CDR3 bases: TGCGCCAGCAGCTTGACGCGGGATACCGGGGAGCTGTTTTTT. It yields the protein CASSLTRDTGELFF.

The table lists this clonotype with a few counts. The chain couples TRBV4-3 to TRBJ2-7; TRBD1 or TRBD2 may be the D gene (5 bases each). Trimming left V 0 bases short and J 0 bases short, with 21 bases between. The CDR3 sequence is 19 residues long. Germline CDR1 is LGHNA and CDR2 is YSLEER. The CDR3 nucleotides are TGCGCCAGCAGCCAAGATCATTTAGTGGGGACCGTTAGCTCCTACGAGCAGTACTTC. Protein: CASSQDHLVGTVSSYEQYF.